The clone carrying this T cell receptor beta chain was counted only a few times. The antigen is unknown. Unique molecular identifiers were built into the TCRbeta library. TCRdb analysed the PCR reads with MiXCR anew, one entry per CDR3 protein. This sample has under 400,000 distinct CDR3 sequences, with around 25% found just once. The sample is drawn from a study of T-cell reconstitution after alpha-beta-depleted transplantation in children. The study, taken as a whole, reports: After transplant, at about two months, alpha-beta T cells were reportedly derived from several hundred expanded graft clones. From surviving recipient T cells and thymic progenitors came the high day-60 TCRbeta diversity observed in some patients. After one year, T-cell counts and TCRbeta diversity mostly came from new T cells.

The CDR3 spans 17 residues. Germline V gives CDR1 MNHNS, CDR2 SASEGT. Germline trimming cut 8 bases from V and 7 bases from J; bases unmatched to any gene: 14. The clonotype was recovered from a male patient aged 10-17 years who had a stem cell transplant for acute lymphoblastic leukemia, so the T cells may come from the graft donor. The chain carries TRBV6-1 and TRBJ1-6; 10 nucleotides match TRBD1. Source: PBMCs, mostly from graft donor cells, taken 180 days after TCRalphabeta/CD19-depleted stem cell transplant. The CDR3, as DNA: TGTGCCAGCGGCCGGGACAGGGGATTAGGAAGGAATTCACCCCTCCACTTT. It specifies CASGRDRGLGRNSPLHF.